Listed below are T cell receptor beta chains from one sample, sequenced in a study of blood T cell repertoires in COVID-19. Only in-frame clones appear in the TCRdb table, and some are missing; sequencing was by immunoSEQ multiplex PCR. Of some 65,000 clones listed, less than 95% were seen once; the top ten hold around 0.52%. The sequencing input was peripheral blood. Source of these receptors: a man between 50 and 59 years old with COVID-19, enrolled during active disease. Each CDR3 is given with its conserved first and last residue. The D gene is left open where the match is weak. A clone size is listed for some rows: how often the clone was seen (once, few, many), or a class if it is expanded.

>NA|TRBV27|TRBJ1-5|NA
TGTGCCAGCAGTTCGCTACTAGGGAGTGGGGAAATCCAGCCCCAGCATTTT
CASSSLLGSGEIQPQHF
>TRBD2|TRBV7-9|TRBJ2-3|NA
TGTGCCAGCGAGCCGGGACTAGCGGGACCTAGCACAGATACGCAGTATTTT
CASEPGLAGPSTDTQYF
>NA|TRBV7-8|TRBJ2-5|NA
TGTGCCAGCAGCTTAGGCCGCCTAGGAGGTGAGACCCAGTACTTC
CASSLGRLGGETQYF
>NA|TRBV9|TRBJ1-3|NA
TGTGCCAGCAGCGTAACTGCGGCTGGAAACACCATATATTTT
CASSVTAAGNTIYF
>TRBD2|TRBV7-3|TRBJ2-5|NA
TGTGCCAGCAGCGGCCGACTAGCGGGAAAAGAGACCCAGTACTTC
CASSGRLAGKETQYF
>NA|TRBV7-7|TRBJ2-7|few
TGTGCTAGTTATGTACGGGTCGACGAGCAGTACTTC
CASYVRVDEQYF
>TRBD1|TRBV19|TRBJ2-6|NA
TGTGCCAGTAGCCCGACAGGGTACGGGGCCAACGTCCTGACTTTC
CASSPTGYGANVLTF
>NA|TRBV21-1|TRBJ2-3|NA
TGTGCCAGCAGCAATGGGACTAGCGGCACAGATACGCAGTATTTT
CASSNGTSGTDTQYF
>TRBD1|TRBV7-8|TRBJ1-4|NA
TGTGCCAGCAGCGATACAGGGGGCCCTAATGAAAAACTGTTTTTT
CASSDTGGPNEKLFF
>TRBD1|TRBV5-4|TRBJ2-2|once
TGTGCCAGCAGCTCGGGACAGGATAGGAACACCGGGGAGCTGTTTTTT
CASSSGQDRNTGELFF
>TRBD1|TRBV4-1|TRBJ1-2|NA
TGCGCCAGCAGCCAAAGGACAGGGAACTATGGCTACACCTTC
CASSQRTGNYGYTF
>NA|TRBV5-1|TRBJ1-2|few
TGCGCCAGCAGCTTGGGAGCAATCTCTAACTATGGCTACACCTTC
CASSLGAISNYGYTF
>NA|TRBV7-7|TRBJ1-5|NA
TGTGCCAGCAGCCCCCGATGCGTTAATATAGGGAGAGGGAGGTATAGCAATCAGCCCCAGCATTTT
CASSPRCVNIGRGRYSNQPQHF
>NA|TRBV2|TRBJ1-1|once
TGTGCCAGCAGTGGGGCAGTACAGGGTAGAGCTTTCTTT
CASSGAVQGRAFF
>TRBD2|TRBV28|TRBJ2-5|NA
TGTGCCAGCAGTCCCCCCGGACTAGCGGAAAAGTACCAAGAGACCCAGTACTTC
CASSPPGLAEKYQETQYF
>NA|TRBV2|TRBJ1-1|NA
TGTGCCAGCATCAGGACAGCGTCGAACACTGAAGCTTTCTTT
CASIRTASNTEAFF
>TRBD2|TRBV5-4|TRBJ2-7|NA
TGTGCCAGCAGCTCGGGGACTAGCGACGCCTACGAGCAGTACTTC
CASSSGTSDAYEQYF
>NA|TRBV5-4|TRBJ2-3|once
TGTGCCAGCAGCCCTCGTAATAGGGGGTATACGCAGTATTTT
CASSPRNRGYTQYF
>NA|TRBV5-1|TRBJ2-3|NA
TGCGCCAGCAGCTTGGACTTCACAGATACGCAGTATTTT
CASSLDFTDTQYF
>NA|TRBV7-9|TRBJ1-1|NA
TGTGCCAGCAGCTTAGCGCAAGCAGGGCTAAGCCCTGAAGCTTTCTTT
CASSLAQAGLSPEAFF
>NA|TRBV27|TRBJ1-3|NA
TGTGCCAGCAGTTTATCGCCCCCCCTACCTGGAAACACCATATATTTT
CASSLSPPLPGNTIYF
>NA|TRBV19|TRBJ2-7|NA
TGTGCCAGTAGTATTTGGGGAGTCAAGGGCTCCTACGAGCAGTACTTC
CASSIWGVKGSYEQYF
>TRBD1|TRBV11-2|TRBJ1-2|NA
TGTGCCAGCAGCCCTGGACAGGGCGCCTATGGCTACACCTTC
CASSPGQGAYGYTF
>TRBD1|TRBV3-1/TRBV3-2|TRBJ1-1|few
TGTGCCAGCAGCCGTGGAACAGGGGGCTTGAACACTGAAGCTTTCTTT
CASSRGTGGLNTEAFF
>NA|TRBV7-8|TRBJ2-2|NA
TGTGCCAGCAGCTTTCGACTGGGTAACACCGGGGAGCTGTTTTTT
CASSFRLGNTGELFF
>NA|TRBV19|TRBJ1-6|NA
TGTGCCAGTAAGGTAGAGGCTCGTTCACCCCTCCACTTT
CASKVEARSPLHF
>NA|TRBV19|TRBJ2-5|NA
TGTGCCAGTAGTATAGGGGGCGGTGGGCGAGAGACCCAGTACTTC
CASSIGGGGRETQYF
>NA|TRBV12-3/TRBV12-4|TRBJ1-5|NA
TGTGCCAGCAGTATTGACAGGAATCAGCCCCAGCATTTT
CASSIDRNQPQHF
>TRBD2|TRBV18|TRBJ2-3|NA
TGTGCCAGCTCACCGCTAGCGGGAGTCGCAGATACGCAGTATTTT
CASSPLAGVADTQYF
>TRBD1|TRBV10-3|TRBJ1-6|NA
TGTGCCATCAGTCAGGGGGACAGGGTTAATTCACCCCTCCACTTT
CAISQGDRVNSPLHF
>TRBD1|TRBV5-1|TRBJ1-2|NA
TGCGCCAGCAGCCCACTTGTGGGACAGGGCGGGAGCTATGGCTACACCTTC
CASSPLVGQGGSYGYTF
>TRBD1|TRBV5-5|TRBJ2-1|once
TGTGCCAGCAGCTTGTTCGGACAGGGGCACTACAATGAGCAGTTCTTC
CASSLFGQGHYNEQFF
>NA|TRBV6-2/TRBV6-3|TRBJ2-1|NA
TGTGCCAGCAGTTGGCTGCGGCGAGTCGATGAGCAGTTCTTC
CASSWLRRVDEQFF
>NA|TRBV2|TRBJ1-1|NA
TGTGCCAGCAGGGGCATGAACACTGAAGCTTTCTTT
CASRGMNTEAFF
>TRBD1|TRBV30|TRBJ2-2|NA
TGTGCCGGACAGGGGGCGAACACCGGGGAGCTGTTTTTT
CAGQGANTGELFF
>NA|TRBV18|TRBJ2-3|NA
TGTGCCAGCTCACCAGTGAGCGGAATCACAGATACGCAGTATTTT
CASSPVSGITDTQYF
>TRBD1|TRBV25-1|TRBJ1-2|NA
TGTGCCAGCAGTGAAGGCTGGACAGGGGGCAACTATGGCTACACCTTC
CASSEGWTGGNYGYTF
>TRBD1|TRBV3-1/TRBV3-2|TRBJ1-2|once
TGTGCCAGCAGCCATCTAGGGGGCGAGGATGGCTACACCTTC
CASSHLGGEDGYTF
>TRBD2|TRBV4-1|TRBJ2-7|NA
TGCGCCAGCAGCCTCGGGGCGGGAGCACCCACAAAGTACTTC
CASSLGAGAPTKYF
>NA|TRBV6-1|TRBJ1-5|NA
TGTGCCAGCAGTGAAGCATTCGGGGGTAGCAATCAGCCCCAGCATTTT
CASSEAFGGSNQPQHF
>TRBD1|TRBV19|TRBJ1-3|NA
TGTGCCAGTACCCCCAAAGGGGACAGGGGGCGAACCAGTACTTCCTCTGGAAACACCATATATTTT
CASTPKGDRGRTSTSSGNTIYF
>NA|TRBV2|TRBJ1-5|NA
TGTGCCAGCAGTGAAGCTCGGCGGAACAATCAGCCCCAGCATTTT
CASSEARRNNQPQHF
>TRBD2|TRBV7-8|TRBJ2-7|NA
TGTGCCAGCAGCTTAATCGGGGGAGGGGTCTCCGAGCAGTACTTC
CASSLIGGGVSEQYF
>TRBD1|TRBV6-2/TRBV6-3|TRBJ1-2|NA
TGTGCCAGCAGTTCCCCCTCCGCCCGGGACAGGGGGCGTTCTGGCTACACCTTC
CASSSPSARDRGRSGYTF
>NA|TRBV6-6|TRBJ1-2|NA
TGTGCCAGCAGTCCTTGGGGGGGCCGGGACTATGGCTACACCTTC
CASSPWGGRDYGYTF
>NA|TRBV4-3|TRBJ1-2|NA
TGCGCCAGCAGCCAAGAACGGTGGGGCCTAGATCAATATGGCTACACCTTC
CASSQERWGLDQYGYTF
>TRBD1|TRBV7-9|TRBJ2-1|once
TGTGCCAGCAGCTTAGTACAGGGGGCGTACAATGAGCAGTTCTTC
CASSLVQGAYNEQFF
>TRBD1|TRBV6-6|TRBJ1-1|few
TGTGCCAGCAGTCCAGGACAGGGGGCGAATGCTTTCTTT
CASSPGQGANAFF
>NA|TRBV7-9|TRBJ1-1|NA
TGTGCCAGCCAGAACACTGAAGCTTTCTTT
CASQNTEAFF
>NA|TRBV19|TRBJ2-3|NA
TGTGCCAGTAGTATTGAAAGGCGGGGCACAGATACGCAGTATTTT
CASSIERRGTDTQYF
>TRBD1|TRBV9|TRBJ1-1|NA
TGTGCCAGCAGCGAAATCACAGGGGGGACTGAAGCTTTCTTT
CASSEITGGTEAFF
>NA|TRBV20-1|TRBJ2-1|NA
TGCAGTGCTAGACTAGCTAATGAGCAGTTCTTC
CSARLANEQFF